This is a list of T cell receptor beta chains from one sample in a study of cytomegalovirus exposure and HLA in healthy donors. Clones were read by immunoSEQ multiplex PCR, and TCRdb kept only the in-frame ones, dropping some. This table holds around 110,000 clones, about 81% found once. Sequenced sample: PBMCs. The receptor source for this set is a male donor in good health and CMV-seropositive. Both conserved end residues are part of each CDR3. Each record gives: J gene, clone size, D gene, V gene, CDR3 DNA, CDR3 protein. The D gene is left open where the match is weak. Clone size is stated in some rows and not others, as once, few, many or a class when expanded.

J gene: TRBJ2-1; clone size: NA; D gene: TRBD2; V gene: TRBV4-3; CDR3 DNA: TGCGCCAGCAGGGGGGGGACTAGCGGGAGCAATGAGCAGTTCTTC; CDR3 protein: CASRGGTSGSNEQFF
J gene: TRBJ2-1; clone size: NA; D gene: NA; V gene: TRBV6-6; CDR3 DNA: TGTGCCAGCAGTCAAGGACAGCGATCCTACAATGAGCAGTTCTTC; CDR3 protein: CASSQGQRSYNEQFF
J gene: TRBJ2-7; clone size: NA; D gene: TRBD1; V gene: TRBV4-1; CDR3 DNA: TGCGCCAGCAGCCAACTTGGACAGGGGGGCTTTGACGAGCAGTACTTC; CDR3 protein: CASSQLGQGGFDEQYF
J gene: TRBJ2-7; clone size: once; D gene: TRBD1; V gene: TRBV6-5; CDR3 DNA: TGTGCCAGCAGTTACCGGGACAGGGCTGACGAGCAGTACTTC; CDR3 protein: CASSYRDRADEQYF
J gene: TRBJ1-1; clone size: NA; D gene: NA; V gene: TRBV4-2; CDR3 DNA: TGTGCCAGCAGCCAAGCGATAGCCGAAGGGAGGACTGAAGCTTTCTTT; CDR3 protein: CASSQAIAEGRTEAFF
J gene: TRBJ2-1; clone size: NA; D gene: TRBD2; V gene: TRBV9; CDR3 DNA: TGTGCCAGCAGCGTAGTTACTAGCGGGACCTACAATGAGCAGTTCTTC; CDR3 protein: CASSVVTSGTYNEQFF
J gene: TRBJ1-1; clone size: NA; D gene: NA; V gene: TRBV30; CDR3 DNA: TGTGCCTGGAGTGAGACGCCCGGGGGGTACGCTTTCTTT; CDR3 protein: CAWSETPGGYAFF
J gene: TRBJ1-2; clone size: NA; D gene: NA; V gene: TRBV14; CDR3 DNA: TGTGCCAGCAGCCAAGGAGGTTATGGCTACACCTTC; CDR3 protein: CASSQGGYGYTF
J gene: TRBJ2-4; clone size: NA; D gene: TRBD2; V gene: TRBV6-1; CDR3 DNA: TGTGCCAGCAGTGAAGAGGGGCTAGCGGGGAAGATCAAAAACATTCAGTACTTC; CDR3 protein: CASSEEGLAGKIKNIQYF
J gene: TRBJ1-1; clone size: NA; D gene: NA; V gene: TRBV28; CDR3 DNA: TGTGCCAGCAGTCCCGGGGGGGCGAACACTGAAGCTTTCTTT; CDR3 protein: CASSPGGANTEAFF
J gene: TRBJ2-7; clone size: NA; D gene: TRBD1; V gene: TRBV10-1; CDR3 DNA: TGCGCCAGCAGAAAGGACAGGCTCGAAATACGCTACGAGCAGTACTTC; CDR3 protein: CASRKDRLEIRYEQYF
J gene: TRBJ2-5; clone size: NA; D gene: TRBD2; V gene: TRBV7-2; CDR3 DNA: TGTGCCAGCAGCTTATCTGGGACTAGCGGGGGGTTTGGGACCCAGTACTTC; CDR3 protein: CASSLSGTSGGFGTQYF
J gene: TRBJ2-7; clone size: NA; D gene: TRBD1; V gene: TRBV5-1; CDR3 DNA: TGCGCCAGCAGCCTGGGACAGGGACGCGCCTACGAGCAGTACTTC; CDR3 protein: CASSLGQGRAYEQYF
J gene: TRBJ1-5; clone size: NA; D gene: NA; V gene: TRBV29-1; CDR3 DNA: TGCAGCGTCGACACCGAGCTCGGGACCCAGCATTTT; CDR3 protein: CSVDTELGTQHF
J gene: TRBJ1-1; clone size: NA; D gene: NA; V gene: TRBV18; CDR3 DNA: TGTGCCAGCTCACCACCGGGAGGGGAGGCGGTGAGAGCTTTCTTT; CDR3 protein: CASSPPGGEAVRAFF
J gene: TRBJ1-1; clone size: NA; D gene: NA; V gene: TRBV19; CDR3 DNA: TGTGCCAGTAGGGGGTCTGAGCGGGGGAACACTGAAGCTTTCTTT; CDR3 protein: CASRGSERGNTEAFF
J gene: TRBJ2-7; clone size: NA; D gene: TRBD1; V gene: TRBV29-1; CDR3 DNA: TGCAGCGTTGAAGTAGGACAGGTCACCTACGAGCAGTACTTC; CDR3 protein: CSVEVGQVTYEQYF
J gene: TRBJ1-5; clone size: NA; D gene: NA; V gene: TRBV7-9; CDR3 DNA: TGTGCCAGCAGCTTAGAGGCAGGGGGCAATCAGCCCCAGCATTTT; CDR3 protein: CASSLEAGGNQPQHF
J gene: TRBJ1-2; clone size: NA; D gene: TRBD1; V gene: TRBV5-6; CDR3 DNA: TGTGCCAGCAGCTTGGACGGGACAGGGCAGGGCTACACCTTC; CDR3 protein: CASSLDGTGQGYTF
J gene: TRBJ2-7; clone size: NA; D gene: TRBD1; V gene: TRBV5-1; CDR3 DNA: TGCGCCAGCAGCTTGGGACAGGGGGCGAATGAGCAGTACTTC; CDR3 protein: CASSLGQGANEQYF
J gene: TRBJ2-1; clone size: NA; D gene: TRBD2; V gene: TRBV7-2; CDR3 DNA: TGTGCCAGCAGCATCGGACTAGCCAATGAGCAGTTCTTC; CDR3 protein: CASSIGLANEQFF
J gene: TRBJ2-2; clone size: NA; D gene: TRBD2; V gene: TRBV19; CDR3 DNA: TGTGCCAGTAGGGGGACTAGCGGGAGGGCCACGGCCGGGGAGCTGTTTTTT; CDR3 protein: CASRGTSGRATAGELFF
J gene: TRBJ1-3; clone size: NA; D gene: NA; V gene: TRBV6-6; CDR3 DNA: TGTGCCAGCAGCGACCGGGACTCTGGAAACACCATATATTTT; CDR3 protein: CASSDRDSGNTIYF
J gene: TRBJ2-1; clone size: NA; D gene: NA; V gene: TRBV5-6; CDR3 DNA: TGTGCCAGCAGCTTTTGGCCCGGGGGTAGCGCCAATGAGCAGTTCTTC; CDR3 protein: CASSFWPGGSANEQFF
J gene: TRBJ2-2; clone size: NA; D gene: NA; V gene: TRBV4-3; CDR3 DNA: TGCGCCAGCACCACATGGCTTAGGGGCCCCAGGGAGCTGTTTTTT; CDR3 protein: CASTTWLRGPRELFF
J gene: TRBJ2-1; clone size: NA; D gene: NA; V gene: TRBV9; CDR3 DNA: TGTGCCAGCAGCCCCGGGGGGCTTCTATCATATGAGCAGTTCTTC; CDR3 protein: CASSPGGLLSYEQFF
J gene: TRBJ1-1; clone size: NA; D gene: NA; V gene: TRBV23-1; CDR3 DNA: TGCGCCAGCAGTCGGAGAGGGCCGAACACTGAAGCTTTCTTT; CDR3 protein: CASSRRGPNTEAFF
J gene: TRBJ2-1; clone size: few; D gene: TRBD2; V gene: TRBV7-9; CDR3 DNA: TGTGCCAGCAGCTTAGCGTACGCTAGCGGGGGCCAAAACAATGAGCAGTTCTTC; CDR3 protein: CASSLAYASGGQNNEQFF
J gene: TRBJ1-5; clone size: NA; D gene: TRBD1; V gene: TRBV28; CDR3 DNA: TGTGCCAGCAGTTTATATGGTTTAGGGGGACAGGGAAGCCAGCCCCAGCATTTT; CDR3 protein: CASSLYGLGGQGSQPQHF
J gene: TRBJ1-4; clone size: NA; D gene: NA; V gene: TRBV5-1; CDR3 DNA: TGCGCCAGCAGCTTGGCCCCGGGGTTCGGTAATGAAAAACTGTTTTTT; CDR3 protein: CASSLAPGFGNEKLFF
J gene: TRBJ2-5; clone size: NA; D gene: NA; V gene: TRBV15; CDR3 DNA: TGTGCCACCAGCTCACAAGAGACCCAGTACTTC; CDR3 protein: CATSSQETQYF
J gene: TRBJ1-2; clone size: once; D gene: TRBD1; V gene: TRBV7-9; CDR3 DNA: TGTGCCAGCAGCCGACAGGGGTCAGGCTATGGCTACACCTTC; CDR3 protein: CASSRQGSGYGYTF
J gene: TRBJ1-1; clone size: NA; D gene: TRBD1; V gene: TRBV9; CDR3 DNA: TGTGCCAGCAGCGTCAACCCGACAGGGTCCGGCACTGAAGCTTTCTTT; CDR3 protein: CASSVNPTGSGTEAFF
J gene: TRBJ2-5; clone size: NA; D gene: TRBD2; V gene: TRBV11-2; CDR3 DNA: TGTGCCAGCAGCTTGAGCGGGGGTCAGACCCAGTACTTC; CDR3 protein: CASSLSGGQTQYF
J gene: TRBJ2-5; clone size: NA; D gene: NA; V gene: TRBV2; CDR3 DNA: TGTGCCAGCCTCCGGTCCCAAGAGACCCAGTACTTC; CDR3 protein: CASLRSQETQYF
J gene: TRBJ1-2; clone size: few; D gene: NA; V gene: TRBV15; CDR3 DNA: TGTGCCACCAGCAGCGACAGGTGTGGCTACACCTTC; CDR3 protein: CATSSDRCGYTF
J gene: TRBJ2-5; clone size: once; D gene: TRBD1; V gene: TRBV19; CDR3 DNA: TGTGCCAGTAGTAGCGACAGGGCTATCCAAGAGACCCAGTACTTC; CDR3 protein: CASSSDRAIQETQYF
J gene: TRBJ1-1; clone size: NA; D gene: TRBD1; V gene: TRBV14; CDR3 DNA: TGTGCCAGCAGCCCCCCGACAGGGTCTAACACTGAAGCTTTCTTT; CDR3 protein: CASSPPTGSNTEAFF
J gene: TRBJ1-2; clone size: NA; D gene: NA; V gene: TRBV4-2; CDR3 DNA: TGTGCCAGCAGCCAAGACGAAGTGTGGAAACTAAAAGGGGATGGCTACACCTTC; CDR3 protein: CASSQDEVWKLKGDGYTF
J gene: TRBJ1-2; clone size: NA; D gene: NA; V gene: TRBV13; CDR3 DNA: TGTGCCAGCAGCCCGCCCCTGACAGGACCTAACTATGGCTACACCTTC; CDR3 protein: CASSPPLTGPNYGYTF
J gene: TRBJ1-1; clone size: few; D gene: NA; V gene: TRBV4-3; CDR3 DNA: TGCGCCAGCAGCCAAGATTCGGGGGGGTCCACTGAAGCTTTCTTT; CDR3 protein: CASSQDSGGSTEAFF
J gene: TRBJ2-1; clone size: few; D gene: TRBD2; V gene: TRBV9; CDR3 DNA: TGTGCCAGCAGCGTAGAGACTAGCGGGAGCCTGAGCTCCTACAATGAGCAGTTCTTC; CDR3 protein: CASSVETSGSLSSYNEQFF
J gene: TRBJ2-7; clone size: many; D gene: TRBD1; V gene: TRBV6-6; CDR3 DNA: TGTGCCAGCAGTTCAGCCGGGACAGGGAGTAACGAGCAGTACTTC; CDR3 protein: CASSSAGTGSNEQYF
J gene: TRBJ1-4; clone size: NA; D gene: TRBD1; V gene: TRBV30; CDR3 DNA: TGTGCCGGGGACAGGGGTGGAGGTGAAAAACTGTTTTTT; CDR3 protein: CAGDRGGGEKLFF
J gene: TRBJ2-5; clone size: NA; D gene: NA; V gene: TRBV4-2; CDR3 DNA: TGTGCCAGCAGCCAAGTCTCAGAGACCCAGTACTTC; CDR3 protein: CASSQVSETQYF
J gene: TRBJ2-3; clone size: NA; D gene: TRBD2; V gene: TRBV5-8; CDR3 DNA: TGTGCCAGCAGCCCAGGGGCGGGGGGAGATACGCAGTATTTT; CDR3 protein: CASSPGAGGDTQYF
J gene: TRBJ1-5; clone size: NA; D gene: TRBD1; V gene: TRBV15; CDR3 DNA: TGTGCCACCAGCAGAACCCCTTTGACAGGGCGTGGGATTAGCAATCAGCCCCAGCATTTT; CDR3 protein: CATSRTPLTGRGISNQPQHF
J gene: TRBJ2-6; clone size: NA; D gene: NA; V gene: TRBV4-2; CDR3 DNA: TGTGCCAGCAGCCACCTACGCGTGGGGGCCAACGTCCTGACTTTC; CDR3 protein: CASSHLRVGANVLTF
J gene: TRBJ1-2; clone size: NA; D gene: NA; V gene: TRBV4-3; CDR3 DNA: TGCGCCAGCAGTCGCACGGGGGGCAACTATGGCTACACCTTC; CDR3 protein: CASSRTGGNYGYTF
J gene: TRBJ1-1; clone size: NA; D gene: TRBD1; V gene: TRBV7-8; CDR3 DNA: TGTGCCAGCAGTCAGGGGGCACGAGTAATTACTGAAGCTTTCTTT; CDR3 protein: CASSQGARVITEAFF
J gene: TRBJ1-1; clone size: few; D gene: TRBD1; V gene: TRBV7-9; CDR3 DNA: TGTGCCAGCAGCAGCGTGACAGGGATGAACACTGAAGCTTTCTTT; CDR3 protein: CASSSVTGMNTEAFF
J gene: TRBJ2-7; clone size: NA; D gene: NA; V gene: TRBV30; CDR3 DNA: TGTGCCTGGAGCCACGGGGGGCTCTACGAGCAGTACTTC; CDR3 protein: CAWSHGGLYEQYF
J gene: TRBJ2-2; clone size: NA; D gene: TRBD1; V gene: TRBV5-1; CDR3 DNA: TGCGCCAGCAGCTCCAGGACAGGGGGCCCCGGGGAGCTGTTTTTT; CDR3 protein: CASSSRTGGPGELFF
J gene: TRBJ2-5; clone size: NA; D gene: NA; V gene: TRBV5-4; CDR3 DNA: TGTGCCAGCAGCTTGCCGGGGGAGAAGACCCAGTACTTC; CDR3 protein: CASSLPGEKTQYF
J gene: TRBJ2-3; clone size: NA; D gene: NA; V gene: TRBV28; CDR3 DNA: TGTGCCAGCAGAAGCCCGTTCGGCACAGATACGCAGTATTTT; CDR3 protein: CASRSPFGTDTQYF
J gene: TRBJ1-2; clone size: NA; D gene: NA; V gene: TRBV7-9; CDR3 DNA: TGTGCCAGCAGTATACTTTCAACAGGGCCCTATGGCTACACCTTC; CDR3 protein: CASSILSTGPYGYTF
J gene: TRBJ1-1; clone size: once; D gene: TRBD1; V gene: TRBV7-3; CDR3 DNA: TGTGCCAGCAGCATGACAGGGGCAGAGGACACTGAAGCTTTCTTT; CDR3 protein: CASSMTGAEDTEAFF
J gene: TRBJ2-3; clone size: few; D gene: NA; V gene: TRBV4-1; CDR3 DNA: TGCGCCAGCAGCCAAGCACCGGGGAGCACAGATACGCAGTATTTT; CDR3 protein: CASSQAPGSTDTQYF
J gene: TRBJ2-7; clone size: NA; D gene: TRBD2; V gene: TRBV7-2; CDR3 DNA: TGTGCCAGCAGCTTAGACGCTTCCATAGCGGGGTCCTACGAGCAGTACTTC; CDR3 protein: CASSLDASIAGSYEQYF